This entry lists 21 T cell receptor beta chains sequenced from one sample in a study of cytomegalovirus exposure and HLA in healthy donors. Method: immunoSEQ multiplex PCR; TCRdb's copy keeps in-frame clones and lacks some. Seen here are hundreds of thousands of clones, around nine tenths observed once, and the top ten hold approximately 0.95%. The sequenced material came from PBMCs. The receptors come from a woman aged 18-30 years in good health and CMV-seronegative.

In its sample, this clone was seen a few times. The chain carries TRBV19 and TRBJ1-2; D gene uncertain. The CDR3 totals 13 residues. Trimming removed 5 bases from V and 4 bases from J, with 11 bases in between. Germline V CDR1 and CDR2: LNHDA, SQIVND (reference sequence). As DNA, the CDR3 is TGTGCCAGTAGTTTGCGGGTTTCCTATGGCTACACCTTC. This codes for CASSLRVSYGYTF.

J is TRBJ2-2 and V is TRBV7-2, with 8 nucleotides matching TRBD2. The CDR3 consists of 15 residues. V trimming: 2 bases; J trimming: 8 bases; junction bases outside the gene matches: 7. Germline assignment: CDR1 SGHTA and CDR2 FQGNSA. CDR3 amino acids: CASSLLGTSVGELFF. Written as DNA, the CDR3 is TGTGCCAGCAGCTTACTGGGGACTAGTGTGGGGGAGCTGTTTTTT.

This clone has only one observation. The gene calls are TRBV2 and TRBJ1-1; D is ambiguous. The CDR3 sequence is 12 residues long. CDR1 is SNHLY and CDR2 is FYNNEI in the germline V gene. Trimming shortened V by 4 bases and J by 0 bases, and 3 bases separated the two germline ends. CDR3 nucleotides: TGTGCCAGCAGTGCAGTGAACACTGAAGCTTTCTTT. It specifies CASSAVNTEAFF. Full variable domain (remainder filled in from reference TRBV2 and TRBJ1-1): EPEVTQTPSHQVTQMGQEVILRCVPISNHLYFYWYRQILGQKVEFLVSFYNNEISEKSEIFDDQFSVERPDGSNFTLKIRSTKLEDSAMYFCASSAVNTEAFFGQGTRLTVV.

In DNA, the CDR3 is TGTGCCATCAGTTGGGGACAGGGTGCGTCGGAGCAGTACTTC. Protein sequence: CAISWGQGASEQYF. The rearrangement joins TRBV10-3 to TRBJ2-7, with 9 bases matching TRBD1. Unmatched junction bases numbered 9, after V lost 5 bases and J lost 7 bases. The CDR3 spans 14 residues. Germline V CDR1 and CDR2: ENHRY, SYGVKD.

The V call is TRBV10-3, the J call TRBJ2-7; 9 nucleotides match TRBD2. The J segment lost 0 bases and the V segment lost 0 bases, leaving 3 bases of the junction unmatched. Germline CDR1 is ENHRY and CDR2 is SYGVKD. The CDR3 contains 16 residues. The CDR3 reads CAISESLAGSSYEQYF. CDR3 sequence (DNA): TGTGCCATCAGTGAGTCGCTAGCGGGAAGCTCCTACGAGCAGTACTTC.

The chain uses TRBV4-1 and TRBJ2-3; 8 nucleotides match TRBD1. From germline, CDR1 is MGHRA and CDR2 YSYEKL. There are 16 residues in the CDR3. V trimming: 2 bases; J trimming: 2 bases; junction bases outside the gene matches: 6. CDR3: CASSQWTGSSTDTQYF. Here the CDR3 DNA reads TGCGCCAGCAGCCAATGGACAGGGTCGTCCACAGATACGCAGTATTTT.

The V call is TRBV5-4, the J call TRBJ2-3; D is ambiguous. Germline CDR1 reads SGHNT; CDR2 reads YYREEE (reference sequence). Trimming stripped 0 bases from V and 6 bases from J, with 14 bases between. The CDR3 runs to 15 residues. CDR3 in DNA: TGTGCCAGCAGCTTGGACCCCCGTGTCGGGGATACGCAGTATTTT. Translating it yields CASSLDPRVGDTQYF.

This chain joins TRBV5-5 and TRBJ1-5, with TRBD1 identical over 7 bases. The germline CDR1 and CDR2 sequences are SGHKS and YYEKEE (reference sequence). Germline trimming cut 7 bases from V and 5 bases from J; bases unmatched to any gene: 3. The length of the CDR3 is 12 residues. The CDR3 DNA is TGTGCCAGCGGAACAGGGGATCAGCCCCAGCATTTT. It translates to CASGTGDQPQHF.

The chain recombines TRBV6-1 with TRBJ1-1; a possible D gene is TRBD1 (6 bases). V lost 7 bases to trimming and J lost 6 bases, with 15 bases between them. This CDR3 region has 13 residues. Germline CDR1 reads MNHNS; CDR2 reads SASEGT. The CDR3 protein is CASIGRGSPEAFF. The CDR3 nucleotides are TGTGCCAGCATTGGGAGGGGGAGCCCTGAAGCTTTCTTT.

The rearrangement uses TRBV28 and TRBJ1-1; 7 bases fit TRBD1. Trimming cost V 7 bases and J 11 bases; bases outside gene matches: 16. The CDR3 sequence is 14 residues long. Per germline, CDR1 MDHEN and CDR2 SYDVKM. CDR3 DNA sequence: TGTGCCAGCACCAGGGGGGATCTCCTCCCTGGGGCTTTCTTT. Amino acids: CASTRGDLLPGAFF.

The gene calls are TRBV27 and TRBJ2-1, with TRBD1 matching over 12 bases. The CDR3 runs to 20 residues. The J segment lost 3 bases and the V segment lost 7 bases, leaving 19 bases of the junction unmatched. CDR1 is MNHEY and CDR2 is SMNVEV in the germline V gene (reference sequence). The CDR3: CASTPGLPPGTGGFYNEQFF. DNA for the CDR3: TGTGCCAGCACCCCAGGTCTACCTCCCGGGACAGGGGGCTTCTACAATGAGCAGTTCTTC.

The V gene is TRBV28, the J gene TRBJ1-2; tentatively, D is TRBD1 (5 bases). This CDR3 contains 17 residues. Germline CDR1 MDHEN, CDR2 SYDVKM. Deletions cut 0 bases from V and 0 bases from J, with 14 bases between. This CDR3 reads CASSLWGGRRSNYGYTF. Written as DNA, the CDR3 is TGTGCCAGCAGTTTATGGGGGGGGAGGAGGTCTAACTATGGCTACACCTTC.

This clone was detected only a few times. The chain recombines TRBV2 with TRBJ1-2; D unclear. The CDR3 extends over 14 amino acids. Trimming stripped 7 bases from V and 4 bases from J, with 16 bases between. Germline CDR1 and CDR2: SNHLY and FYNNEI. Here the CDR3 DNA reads TGTGCCAGCAAAGTTCTCCGGGGTGCCTATGGCTACACCTTC. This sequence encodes CASKVLRGAYGYTF. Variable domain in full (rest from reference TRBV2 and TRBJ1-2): EPEVTQTPSHQVTQMGQEVILRCVPISNHLYFYWYRQILGQKVEFLVSFYNNEISEKSEIFDDQFSVERPDGSNFTLKIRSTKLEDSAMYFCASKVLRGAYGYTFGSGTRLTVV.

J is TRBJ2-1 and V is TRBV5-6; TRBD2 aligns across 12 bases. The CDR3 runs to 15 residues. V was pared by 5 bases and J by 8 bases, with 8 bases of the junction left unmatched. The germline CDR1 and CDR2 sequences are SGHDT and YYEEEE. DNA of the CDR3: TGTGCCAGCAGTATCGGGACTAGCGGGCACTATGAGCAGTTCTTC. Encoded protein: CASSIGTSGHYEQFF.

In DNA form, the CDR3 reads TGCGCCAGCAGTCAGGGCACAGGTCGGAACGAGCAGTACTTC. Residues: CASSQGTGRNEQYF. V is TRBV23-1 and J is TRBJ2-7, with a tentative D call TRBD1 (5 bases). Being an ORF, TRBV23-1 has a function that is uncertain. The CDR3 extends over 14 amino acids. The V end lost 3 bases, the J end lost 5 bases, and 14 bases lay between the germline ends.

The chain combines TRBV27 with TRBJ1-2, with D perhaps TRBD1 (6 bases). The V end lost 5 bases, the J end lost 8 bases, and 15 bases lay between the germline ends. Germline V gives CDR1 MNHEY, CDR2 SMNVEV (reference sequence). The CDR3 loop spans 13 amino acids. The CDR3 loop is CASSKNRALGYTF. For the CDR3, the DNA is TGTGCCAGCAGTAAAAACAGGGCTCTGGGCTACACCTTC.

The CDR3 here is CGAKEGSGEGLYEQYF. In DNA form, the CDR3 reads TGTGGGGCCAAGGAGGGAAGCGGAGAGGGACTCTACGAGCAGTACTTC. J is TRBJ2-7 and V is TRBV28; D is perhaps TRBD2 (6 bases). The CDR3 consists of 16 residues. The germline gives CDR1 MDHEN, CDR2 SYDVKM.

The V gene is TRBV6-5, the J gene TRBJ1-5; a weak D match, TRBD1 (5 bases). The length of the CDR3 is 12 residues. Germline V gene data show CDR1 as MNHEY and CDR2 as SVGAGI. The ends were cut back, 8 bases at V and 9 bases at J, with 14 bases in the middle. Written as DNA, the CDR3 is TGTGCCAGCCCCGGGGGAAATTTGCCCCAGCATTTT. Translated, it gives CASPGGNLPQHF.

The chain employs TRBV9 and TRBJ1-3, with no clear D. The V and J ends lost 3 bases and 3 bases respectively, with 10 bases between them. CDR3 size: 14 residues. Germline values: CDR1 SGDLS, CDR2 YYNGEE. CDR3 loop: CASSGGLSGNTIYF. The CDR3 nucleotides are TGTGCCAGCAGCGGCGGGCTGAGTGGAAACACCATATATTTT.

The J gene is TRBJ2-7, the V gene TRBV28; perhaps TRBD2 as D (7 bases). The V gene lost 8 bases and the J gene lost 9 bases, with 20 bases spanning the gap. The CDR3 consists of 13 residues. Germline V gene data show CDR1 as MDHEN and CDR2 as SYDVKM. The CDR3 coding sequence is TGTGCCAGCGAGATAACAGGGAGGGCAGGGCAGTACTTC. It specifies CASEITGRAGQYF.

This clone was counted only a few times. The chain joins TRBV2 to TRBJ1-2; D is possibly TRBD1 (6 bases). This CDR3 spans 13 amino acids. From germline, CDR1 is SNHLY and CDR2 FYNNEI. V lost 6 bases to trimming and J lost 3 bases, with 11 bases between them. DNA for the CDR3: TGTGCCAGCAGGAGCGGACAGTACTATGGCTACACCTTC. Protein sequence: CASRSGQYYGYTF. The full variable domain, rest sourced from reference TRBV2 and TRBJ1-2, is EPEVTQTPSHQVTQMGQEVILRCVPISNHLYFYWYRQILGQKVEFLVSFYNNEISEKSEIFDDQFSVERPDGSNFTLKIRSTKLEDSAMYFCASRSGQYYGYTFGSGTRLTVV.